This passage covers 18 T cell receptor beta chains from one sample sequenced in a study of TIL therapy for anti-PD-1-resistant metastatic lung cancer. The immunoSEQ assay was v3. Data came from immunoSEQ multiplex PCR; TCRdb stores just in-frame clones and leaves some out. Among under 70,000 clones listed, 73% were seen once. Described time point: pre-treatment sample, taken before nivolumab and TIL therapy. Sequenced material: blood, taken at baseline. These receptors originate from a person between 25 and 79 years old with non-small cell lung cancer.

V gene TRBV14 combines with J gene TRBJ1-2, with 7 bases matching TRBD1. CDR1 and CDR2 from the germline V gene are SGHDN and FVKESK. This CDR3 contains 15 residues. V lost 4 bases to trimming and J lost 8 bases; unmatched junction nucleotides: 13. CDR3 DNA sequence: TGTGCCAGCAGCCCCCACCCAGGGGGAGGTGAGGGCTACACCTTC. Amino acids: CASSPHPGGGEGYTF.

The chain uses TRBV5-1 and TRBJ1-1, with D maybe TRBD1 (5 bases). Trimming cost V 2 bases and J 5 bases, with 16 bases left between them. The CDR3 runs to 15 residues. Germline CDR1 is SGHRS and CDR2 is YFSETQ. The CDR3: CASSFGGAIGTEAFF. In DNA, the CDR3 is TGCGCCAGCAGCTTCGGGGGTGCGATTGGGACTGAAGCTTTCTTT.

CDR3 sequence: CASSLYHPPGPTDTQYF. The CDR3 DNA reads as TGTGCCAGCAGCTTATACCACCCACCGGGGCCCACAGATACGCAGTATTTT. V gene TRBV7-3 combines with J gene TRBJ2-3; D is perhaps TRBD1 or TRBD2 (5 bases each). CDR1 and CDR2 (germline): SGHTA, FQGTGA. The V gene lost 2 bases and the J gene lost 2 bases, with 17 bases spanning the gap. The CDR3 is 17 amino acids.

The rearrangement joins TRBV2 to TRBJ2-5; D gene ambiguous. Germline V lookup: CDR1 SNHLY, CDR2 FYNNEI. This CDR3 is 11 amino acids long. The V end was cut by 6 bases, the J end by 5 bases, with 7 bases between. In nucleotides, the CDR3 is TGTGCCAGCAGCCCTTTCGAGACCCAGTACTTC. Its protein is CASSPFETQYF. The variable domain in full, completed from reference TRBV2 and TRBJ2-5, reads EPEVTQTPSHQVTQMGQEVILRCVPISNHLYFYWYRQILGQKVEFLVSFYNNEISEKSEIFDDQFSVERPDGSNFTLKIRSTKLEDSAMYFCASSPFETQYFGPGTRLLVL.

The chain joins TRBV15 to TRBJ2-7; D remains unclear. Germline lookup yields CDR1 LNHNV and CDR2 YYDKDF (reference sequence). This CDR3 region has 11 residues. V lost 8 bases and J 0 bases, leaving 5 bases between the germline ends. The CDR3 region is CATGNSYEQYF. CDR3 coding DNA: TGTGCCACCGGGAACTCCTACGAGCAGTACTTC.

This clone was counted a few times. The J gene is TRBJ1-1, the V gene TRBV5-6, with 8 bases matching TRBD1. J gave up 7 bases and V 3 bases, and 11 bases lay outside the gene matches. This CDR3 is 15 amino acids long. Germline CDR1 is SGHDT and CDR2 is YYEEEE. The CDR3 sequence: CASSSTDRAVLEAFF. CDR3 in DNA: TGTGCCAGCAGCTCCACGGACAGGGCGGTTCTTGAAGCTTTCTTT.

The chain joins TRBV7-9 to TRBJ2-5; D gene unclear. CDR3 length: 14 amino acids. The V gene's germline CDR1 is SEHNR and CDR2 FQNEAQ (reference sequence). V was clipped by 4 bases and J by 2 bases, with 11 bases between them. The DNA of the CDR3 is TGTGCCAGCAGCTCCCCGAGTAATCAAGAGACCCAGTACTTC. Translated, it gives CASSSPSNQETQYF.

The chain couples TRBV18 to TRBJ2-1, with D unclear. V lost 2 bases to trimming and J lost 15 bases, with 14 bases between them. The germline V gene has CDR1 KGHSH and CDR2 LQKENI. This CDR3 region has 12 residues. Written as DNA, the CDR3 is TGTGCCAGCTCACCAGAGACCGAGTTGTTGTTCTTC. As protein: CASSPETELLFF.

V and J are TRBV2 and TRBJ1-6; 10 bases agree with TRBD1. The length of the CDR3 is 14 residues. J lost 8 bases, V lost 4 bases, and 2 bases had no gene match. Germline lookup yields CDR1 SNHLY and CDR2 FYNNEI. The CDR3 here is CASSAGTGDSPLHF. DNA of the CDR3: TGTGCCAGCAGTGCTGGGACAGGGGATTCACCCCTCCACTTT. Looking up the rest from reference TRBV2 and TRBJ1-6 gives the full variable domain: EPEVTQTPSHQVTQMGQEVILRCVPISNHLYFYWYRQILGQKVEFLVSFYNNEISEKSEIFDDQFSVERPDGSNFTLKIRSTKLEDSAMYFCASSAGTGDSPLHFGNGTRLTVT.

V and J are TRBV19 and TRBJ1-5; no reliable D call. The CDR3 sequence is 15 residues long. V shed 2 bases and J shed 4 bases, with 12 bases lying between them. The V gene's germline CDR1 is LNHDA and CDR2 SQIVND (reference sequence). The CDR3 here is CASSILQTKNQPQHF. In DNA form, the CDR3 reads TGTGCCAGTAGTATATTACAGACTAAAAATCAGCCCCAGCATTTT.

CDR3 loop: CSVADGFLGNQPQHF. The CDR3 coding sequence is TGCAGCGTGGCCGACGGGTTTCTAGGCAATCAGCCCCAGCATTTT. The rearrangement joins TRBV29-1 to TRBJ1-5; D not certain. V dropped 6 bases and J dropped 2 bases, with 17 bases sitting between them. Germline V CDR1 and CDR2: SQVTM, ANQGSEA. The CDR3 totals 15 residues.

The chain employs TRBV11-2 and TRBJ1-6, with TRBD1 matching 7 bases. V shed 3 bases, J shed 7 bases, and the junction held 6 bases outside the gene matches. This CDR3 is built from 15 residues. Germline CDR1 SGHAT, CDR2 FQNNGV. The CDR3 spells CASSFQTGTNSPLHF. The CDR3 DNA reads as TGTGCCAGCAGCTTTCAGACAGGGACCAATTCACCCCTCCACTTT.

This chain links TRBV28 with TRBJ1-1; 9 nucleotides match TRBD1. The CDR3 sequence is 15 residues long. The ends lost 1 base at V and 4 bases at J; junction bases unmatched: 4. CDR1 and CDR2 from the germline V gene are MDHEN and SYDVKM. CDR3 region: CASSLFGTGTTEAFF. The CDR3 region has the DNA TGTGCCAGCAGTTTATTCGGGACAGGGACCACTGAAGCTTTCTTT.

The J gene is TRBJ2-2, the V gene TRBV27; tentatively, D is TRBD2 (5 bases). The CDR3 is 13 amino acids. Germline loops: CDR1 MNHEY, CDR2 SMNVEV (reference sequence). V was shortened by 3 bases and J by 12 bases, with 14 bases between the two germline ends. The CDR3 coding sequence is TGTGCCAGCAGTTTGCGGGTCGGAGGAAAGCTGTTTTTT. Protein product: CASSLRVGGKLFF.

This CDR3 reads CASSQGLADTQETQYF. CDR3 DNA sequence: TGCGCCAGCAGCCAAGGACTAGCGGATACTCAAGAGACCCAGTACTTC. V usage is TRBV5-1 and J usage is TRBJ2-5; 10 nucleotides line up with TRBD2. CDR1 is SGHRS, CDR2 YFSETQ, per germline. The CDR3 runs to 16 residues. V lost 4 bases to trimming and J lost 2 bases; unmatched junction nucleotides: 8.

This chain joins TRBV5-6 and TRBJ1-4; no clear D. In germline, CDR1 is SGHDT, CDR2 YYEEEE. The CDR3 is 13 amino acids. V was clipped by 2 bases and J by 7 bases, with 9 bases between them. The CDR3 is CASSFNSGEKLFF. CDR3 coding DNA: TGTGCCAGCAGCTTTAATTCGGGTGAAAAACTGTTTTTT.

The chain uses TRBV6-5 and TRBJ2-3; TRBD2 matches 9 bases. The CDR3 covers 16 residues. Germline assignment: CDR1 MNHEY and CDR2 SVGAGI. The V and J ends lost 1 base and 1 base, in that order; junction bases with no gene match: 3. The CDR3 DNA reads as TGTGCCAGCAGTTACTTCCAGCGGGGGGGCACAGATACGCAGTATTTT. This codes for CASSYFQRGGTDTQYF.

The chain recombines TRBV7-2 with TRBJ2-2; 7 bases align to TRBD1. J gave up 5 bases and V 5 bases, and 11 bases lay outside the gene matches. Germline assignment: CDR1 SGHTA and CDR2 FQGNSA. There are 16 residues in the CDR3. The CDR3 loop reads CASSPRDSFGTGELFF. The CDR3 bases are TGTGCCAGCAGCCCTCGGGACAGTTTTGGTACCGGGGAGCTGTTTTTT.